This is a list of T cell receptor beta chains from one sample in a study of cytomegalovirus exposure and HLA in healthy donors. Clones were sequenced by immunoSEQ multiplex PCR, and TCRdb holds only the in-frame ones, with some missing. The table has roughly 130,000 clones, around nine tenths seen once. Sequencing used PBMCs. The receptors come from a man younger than 40 in good health and CMV-seronegative. CDR3s include the opening cysteine and the closing phenylalanine or tryptophan. The D gene is left open where the match is weak. Some rows have no size entry. The others give once, few or many, or a class for an expanded clone.

v_call,clone_size,j_call,d_call,cdr3_nt,cdr3_aa
TRBV5-1,NA,TRBJ2-2,TRBD2,TGCGCCAGCAGCTTGCCCCTGGCCCTAGCGGGAGGGCCCCCCGGGGAGCTGTTTTTT,CASSLPLALAGGPPGELFF
TRBV30,NA,TRBJ2-7,NA,TGTGCCTGGAGTCTAGGCCAGGGTCGCGAGCAGTACTTC,CAWSLGQGREQYF
TRBV6-1,NA,TRBJ2-2,TRBD2,TGTGCCAGCAGTGCTTTCGGTCTGACTAGCGGGCCCCCCGGGGAGCTGTTTTTT,CASSAFGLTSGPPGELFF
TRBV7-9,few,TRBJ2-5,TRBD1,TGTGCCAGCAGCCCTCAGGACAGGGAGGAGACCCAGTACTTC,CASSPQDREETQYF
TRBV29-1,NA,TRBJ2-2,TRBD2,TGCAGCGTTACTAGCGTAGGCACCGGGGAGCTGTTTTTT,CSVTSVGTGELFF
TRBV5-1,NA,TRBJ2-6,NA,TGCGCCAGCAGCATACAGGGCTCTGGGGCCAACGTCCTGACTTTC,CASSIQGSGANVLTF
TRBV27,NA,TRBJ2-3,TRBD2,TGTGCCAGCAGTTTAAGGCTAGCGGCCCATAGCACAGATACGCAGTATTTT,CASSLRLAAHSTDTQYF
TRBV5-1,NA,TRBJ2-2,TRBD2,TGCGCCAGCAGCACCCAAGCGGGAGACGGGAACGGGGAGCTGTTTTTT,CASSTQAGDGNGELFF
TRBV27,NA,TRBJ1-2,NA,TGTGCCAGCAGTCCCCGGGGGGCTAACTATGGCTACACCTTC,CASSPRGANYGYTF
TRBV7-2,NA,TRBJ1-1,TRBD1,TGTGCCAGCAGCCGCCAAGGGACAGCAGAAGCTTTCTTT,CASSRQGTAEAFF
TRBV5-6,once,TRBJ2-2,TRBD2,TGTGCCAGCAGCTTGCGGGGGGCGAACACCGGGGAGCTGTTTTTT,CASSLRGANTGELFF
TRBV5-1,NA,TRBJ1-6,NA,TGCGCCAGCACCTCCAGGAGGTATGATAATTCACCCCTCCACTTT,CASTSRRYDNSPLHF
TRBV19,NA,TRBJ2-7,NA,TGTGCCAGTAGTAGTATAGCAGGGGACGTCTACGAGCAGTACTTC,CASSSIAGDVYEQYF
TRBV10-1,NA,TRBJ2-2,TRBD2,TGCGCCAGCAGTGATCCGGGACTAGCGACGAGCACCGGGGAGCTGTTTTTT,CASSDPGLATSTGELFF
TRBV5-1,NA,TRBJ2-5,TRBD2,TGCGCCAGCAGCTTACTAGCGCAAGAGACCCAGTACTTC,CASSLLAQETQYF
TRBV7-2,NA,TRBJ1-6,NA,TGTGCCAGCAGCGAATGGACAGATGGTAATTCACCCCTCCACTTT,CASSEWTDGNSPLHF
TRBV28,NA,TRBJ2-1,TRBD2,TGTGCCAGCAGTACTAGCGGGAGATCCTACAATGAGCAGTTCTTC,CASSTSGRSYNEQFF
TRBV7-2,NA,TRBJ2-1,NA,TGTGCCAGCAGCTTAAATACCGGTGAGCAGTTCTTC,CASSLNTGEQFF